The sample holds a few counts of the clone carrying this T cell receptor beta chain. The V end was cut by 1 base, the J end by 3 bases, with 5 bases between. Per germline, CDR1 LNHDA and CDR2 SQIVND (reference sequence). There are 13 residues in the CDR3. The data were obtained in a study of technical replicates of blood from several donors. Measured with immunoSEQ multiplex PCR; TCRdb has only the in-frame clones, and not every one. The sample shows around 8,000 clones, 85% to 90% of them seen only once. V and J are TRBV19 and TRBJ2-3; no reliable D call. The sequenced material came from PBMCs. The sequence came from a human donor in good health. Here the CDR3 DNA reads TGTGCCAGTAGTATAGGAGCAACAGATACGCAGTATTTT. The encoded protein is CASSIGATDTQYF.